Sequencing of this T cell receptor (beta chain) was carried out in a study of blood T cells in healthy people across ages. With a J-beta primer mix and a sample-barcoded 5' primer, a second PCR ran about 6 to 11 cycles. Each cDNA was tagged by a template-switch adaptor containing 12 random nucleotides. TCRdb recomputed calls from the 5' RACE reads with MiXCR, one row per CDR3 protein. In the table there are about 1.7 million distinct CDR3 sequences, roughly 28% of which are singletons. Study outcomes and limitations: The fall in TCR beta diversity per million T cells was roughly linear with age.

Details on this clonotype: Antigen: not known.

The germline gives CDR1 LGHDT, CDR2 YNNKEL (reference sequence). The CDR3 covers 15 residues. V gave up 2 bases and J gave up 0 bases, with 8 bases separating them. Sequences were obtained from blood. J is TRBJ2-1 and V is TRBV3-1; possibly TRBD2 for D (6 bases). The sequence was obtained from a woman aged 25 to 39 in good health. CDR3 protein: CASSQFGSSYNEQFF. CDR3 coding DNA: TGTGCCAGCAGCCAATTCGGGAGCTCCTACAATGAGCAGTTCTTC.